The 27 T cell receptor beta chains in this list originate from one sample, sequenced in a study of post-analysis software for immune sequencing data (dated by TCRdb to the mid-2010s). Summary of the overall study and its limitations: Patients showed significantly higher frequencies than controls for several TRBV segments, among them TRBV5-6, TRBV5-1 and TRBV20-1.

These receptors' targets are unknown. Receptor libraries were prepared by PCR. Sequencing relied on an Illumina HiSeq 2500. To reduce PCR and sequencing biases, unique molecular identifiers were built into the TCR beta cDNA libraries. TCRdb ran its own pipeline on the public reads, namely fastp trimming at Q25 and MiXCR clone calling, and kept in-frame beta chains. Each record represents a unique CDR3 protein, reported with the most common genes and DNA among its rows. The sample table holds just over 250,000 distinct CDR3 sequences, of which 36% were seen once. The ten top clones hold around 4.8% of the sample. Sequenced: blood. The origin of the receptors is a girl between 10 and 17 years old with multiple sclerosis.

Notes on this clonotype: Since a much larger clone is just one base distant, this may be a read error. This chain uses TRBV7-9 with TRBJ1-5; 9 bases fit TRBD1. From germline, CDR1 is SEHNR and CDR2 FQNEAQ (reference sequence). This CDR3 comprises 15 residues. The CDR3, as DNA: TGTGCCAGCAGCCCGACAGGGGGAGGGAATCACCCCCAGCATTTT. This codes for CASSPTGGGNHPQHF.

This clonotype was found many times. The chain joins TRBV15 to TRBJ1-6; TRBD1 agrees at 7 bases. J was trimmed by 8 bases and V by 2 bases; bases with no gene match: 9. Germline V gene sequence: CDR1 LNHNV, CDR2 YYDKDF (reference sequence). The CDR3 spans 16 residues. CDR3 nucleotide sequence: TGTGCCACCAGCAGATCTTTACGACAGGGAGATTCACCCCTCCACTTT. Its translation: CATSRSLRQGDSPLHF.

This rearrangement joins TRBV15 to TRBJ1-1, with D perhaps matching TRBD1 (5 bases). Germline V gene lookup returns CDR1 LNHNV and CDR2 YYDKDF (reference sequence). Trimming stripped 5 bases from V and 7 bases from J, with 14 bases between. The CDR3 covers 13 residues. In DNA, the CDR3 is TGTGCCACCAGCGAGAGACAGTCCTATGAAGCTTTCTTT. Its protein is CATSERQSYEAFF.

The CDR3 nucleotides read TGCAGTGCTAGAAGCTCAGGGAACGCACCCCTCCACTTT. This codes for CSARSSGNAPLHF. J is TRBJ1-6 and V is TRBV20-1, with D maybe TRBD1 (5 bases). CDR1 DFQATT and CDR2 SNEGSKA come from the germline V gene (reference sequence). This CDR3 has 13 residues. The V end was cut by 2 bases, the J end by 11 bases, with 13 bases between.

This clonotype was seen repeatedly, ten times or more. This chain joins TRBV20-1 and TRBJ2-6, with 7 bases that match TRBD2. The V gene's germline CDR1 is DFQATT and CDR2 SNEGSKA (reference sequence). The CDR3 contains 15 residues. V shed 5 bases, J shed 0 bases, and the junction held 4 bases outside the gene matches. CDR3 coding DNA: TGCAGTGCTCCGGGAGGTAACTCTGGGGCCAACGTCCTGACTTTC. Translating gives CSAPGGNSGANVLTF.

A word on this clonotype: Because the CDR3's place on the DNA is in doubt, the DNA is left out and the CDR3 is given as listed by TCRdb. The V gene is TRBV4-1, the J gene TRBJ1-6; TRBD1 reflects the table's D call only, with no check against the DNA. With termini counted, the CDR3 has 20 amino acids. CDR1 and CDR2 (germline): MGHRA, YSYEKL. The chain's CDR3 is CASSQEDFGGGSSYNSPLHF.

This clonotype was found many times. V is TRBV6-6 and J is TRBJ2-5, with unresolved D. The ends were cut back, 7 bases at V and 5 bases at J, with 14 bases in the middle. The CDR3 length is 13 residues. Germline CDR1 reads MNHNY; CDR2 reads SVGAGI (reference sequence). CDR3 DNA: TGTGCCAGCACAAGGGAAGCCACCGAGACCCAGTACTTC. Protein product: CASTREATETQYF.

There are many counts of this clonotype. The rearrangement links TRBV24-1 to TRBJ2-1, with 13 bases identical to TRBD2. The CDR3 loop spans 17 amino acids. The V segment lost 4 bases and the J segment 7 bases; nucleotides outside the gene matches: 9. CDR1 and CDR2 from the germline V gene are KGHDR and SFDVKD. The DNA for the CDR3 is TGTGCCACCAGTGACACCATGGGACTAGCGGGATTTAATGAGCAGTTCTTC. Residues: CATSDTMGLAGFNEQFF.

Many counts were recorded for this clonotype. This chain joins TRBV7-3 and TRBJ2-3; possibly TRBD2 for D (6 bases). The V and J ends lost 2 bases and 0 bases respectively, with 12 bases between them. CDR1 SGHTA and CDR2 FQGTGA come from the germline V gene. There are 16 residues in the CDR3. In DNA, the CDR3 is TGTGCCAGCAGCTTAGAAGGCGGGATGAGCACAGATACGCAGTATTTT. It encodes CASSLEGGMSTDTQYF.

The table lists this clonotype with a count of one. At one boundary the junction diverges from the germline segment, which might be a read error. V gene TRBV2 combines with J gene TRBJ2-7; the match to TRBD2 covers 7 bases. Germline CDR1 and CDR2: SNHLY and FYNNEI. This CDR3 contains 12 residues. CDR3 residues: CAQAQGGSEQYF. The CDR3 DNA is TGCGCCCAGGCCCAAGGCGGGAGCGAGCAGTACTTC.

This clonotype was seen only a few times. The genes are TRBV28 and TRBJ2-1; no firm D call. The CDR3 extends over 12 amino acids. The V gene lost 2 bases and the J gene lost 6 bases, with 5 bases spanning the gap. Looked up from germline, CDR1 is MDHEN and CDR2 is SYDVKM. The DNA for the CDR3 is TGTGCCAGCAGTTTACGGATCAATGAGCAGTTCTTC. The encoded protein is CASSLRINEQFF. Variable domain in full (rest from reference TRBV28 and TRBJ2-1): DVKVTQSSRYLVKRTGEKVFLECVQDMDHENMFWYRQDPGLGLRLIYFSYDVKMKEKGDIPEGYSVSREKKERFSLILESASTNQTSMYLCASSLRINEQFFGPGTRLTVL.

CDR3 residues: CASKLPGQNYGYTF. Here the CDR3 DNA reads TGTGCCAGCAAGCTACCGGGACAGAACTATGGCTACACCTTC. This chain uses TRBV7-2 with TRBJ1-2; 7 bases agree with TRBD1. V dropped 7 bases and J dropped 2; count of bases not matched to a gene: 7. This CDR3 comprises 14 residues. Germline values: CDR1 SGHTA, CDR2 FQGNSA.

The sample holds many counts of this clonotype. V usage is TRBV5-4 and J usage is TRBJ2-1, with TRBD2 matching over 13 bases. V was clipped by 1 base and J by 7 bases; unmatched bases: 2. This CDR3 is 15 amino acids long. CDR1 SGHNT and CDR2 YYREEE come from the germline V gene (reference sequence). This CDR3 is CASSLRTSGGNEQFF. CDR3 DNA sequence: TGTGCCAGCAGCTTGAGGACTAGCGGGGGAAATGAGCAGTTCTTC.

The chain uses TRBV7-9 and TRBJ1-4; no clear D. CDR1 and CDR2 from the germline V gene are SEHNR and FQNEAQ (reference sequence). The CDR3 length is 14 residues. The V gene lost 6 bases and the J gene lost 6 bases, with 14 bases spanning the gap. The CDR3 region has the DNA TGTGCCAGCAGTGAAGTGAAATCGGATGAAAAACTGTTTTTT. Protein product: CASSEVKSDEKLFF.

This clonotype was picked up many times. The gene calls are TRBV3-1 and TRBJ2-3; 8 bases map to TRBD2. CDR1 is LGHDT, CDR2 YNNKEL, per germline (reference sequence). The junction had 6 bases not matched to a gene; V was cut back by 0 bases and J by 1 base. This CDR3 has 17 residues. The CDR3 sequence is CASSQEDSGAGTDTQYF. The CDR3 bases are TGTGCCAGCAGCCAAGAAGATAGCGGGGCAGGCACAGATACGCAGTATTTT.

About this clonotype itself: A much more abundant neighbour one base away suggests this may be a read error. This sequence joins TRBV6-1 and TRBJ2-7; D unresolved. Looked up from germline, CDR1 is MNHNS and CDR2 is SASEGT. This CDR3 has 12 amino acids. V was cut by 6 bases and J by 0 bases, with 6 bases left in between. The CDR3: CASSHHSYEQYF. The CDR3 coding sequence is TGTGCCAGCAGCCACCACTCCTACGAGCAGTACTTC.

Worth noting for this clonotype: This sequence may be a read error, since a much larger clone differs from it by one base. This chain joins TRBV5-5 and TRBJ2-5, with D possibly being TRBD1 (6 bases). The germline V gene has CDR1 SGHKS and CDR2 YYEKEE (reference sequence). V lost 4 bases, J lost 11 bases, and 24 bases lay in between. CDR3 length: 15 amino acids. CDR3: CASSPGPGAYNEQYF. The CDR3 DNA follows: TGTGCCAGCAGCCCTGGGCCAGGGGCCTACAATGAGCAGTACTTC.

This clonotype was seen a few times. The chain carries TRBV28 and TRBJ2-3, with 10 bases aligning to TRBD2. V lost 3 bases to trimming and J lost 1 base; unmatched junction nucleotides: 4. The CDR3 contains 16 residues. The germline CDR1 and CDR2 sequences are MDHEN and SYDVKM. The chain's CDR3 is CASSLDGTSGTDTQYF. CDR3 sequence (DNA): TGTGCCAGCAGTTTGGACGGGACTAGCGGCACAGATACGCAGTATTTT.

This clonotype was seen a handful of times. V is TRBV7-3 and J is TRBJ1-1; D is ambiguous. Looked up from germline, CDR1 is SGHTA and CDR2 is FQGTGA. V was cut by 5 bases and J by 1 base, with 8 bases left in between. This CDR3 comprises 13 residues. The CDR3 DNA sequence: TGTGCCAGCAGCCCAACACGGAACACTGAAGCTTTCTTT. Translating gives CASSPTRNTEAFF.

Comments on this clonotype: Since a much larger clone is just one base distant, this may be a read error. This chain uses TRBV7-8 with TRBJ1-1; the D is unclear. This CDR3 region has 15 residues. Germline assignment: CDR1 SGHVS and CDR2 FQNEAQ. The DNA of the CDR3 is TGTGCCAACAGCTTCACAGCCAATATGAACACTGAAGCTTTCTTT. Translating it yields CANSFTANMNTEAFF. Complete variable domain (other parts from reference TRBV7-8 and TRBJ1-1): GAGVSQSPRYKVAKRGQDVALRCDPISGHVSLFWYQQALGQGPEFLTYFQNEAQLDKSGLPSDRFFAERPEGSVSTLKIQRTQQEDSAVYLCANSFTANMNTEAFFGQGTRLTVV.

The chain has TRBV12-3 or TRBV12-4 and TRBJ2-3, with 11 bases matching TRBD1. CDR3 length: 14 amino acids. J lost 1 base, V lost 8 bases, and 2 bases had no gene match. The CDR3 coding sequence is TGTGCCAGCTGGACAGGGGGCGGCACAGATACGCAGTATTTT. Its protein is CASWTGGGTDTQYF.

V usage is TRBV27 and J usage is TRBJ1-2, with D perhaps TRBD1 (6 bases). The length of the CDR3 is 16 residues. V shed 2 bases and J shed 4 bases, with 17 bases lying between them. The germline V gene has CDR1 MNHEY and CDR2 SMNVEV (reference sequence). The CDR3 sequence is CASSLSPGVLGYGYTF. CDR3 coding DNA: TGTGCCAGCAGTTTAAGCCCAGGGGTCCTTGGCTATGGCTACACCTTC.

CDR3 protein: CASSLNGAGGLLKTQYF. CDR3 nucleotide sequence: TGTGCCAGCAGTTTAAATGGGGCGGGAGGGCTTCTGAAGACCCAGTACTTC. The rearrangement joins TRBV28 to TRBJ2-7; 9 bases are a match to TRBD2. The J call may be wrong; the DNA end is better matched by TRBJ2-5. CDR1 is MDHEN, CDR2 SYDVKM, per germline. This CDR3 is 17 amino acids long.

This clonotype was counted at least ten times. The V gene is TRBV7-9, the J gene TRBJ1-2; D may be TRBD1 (5 bases). Trimming pared 5 bases from V and 6 bases from J, leaving 19 bases between. CDR1 is SEHNR and CDR2 is FQNEAQ in the germline V gene (reference sequence). CDR3 length: 15 residues. CDR3: CASSPGRGGVNGYTF. The CDR3, as DNA: TGTGCCAGCAGCCCCGGGAGGGGCGGTGTAAATGGCTACACCTTC.

Only a few counts were recorded for this clonotype. A much bigger clone sits one base away, suggesting this may be a read error. The chain couples TRBV20-1 to TRBJ2-1; tentative D call: TRBD1 (5 bases). Trimming took 1 base from V and 0 from J, leaving 10 bases between them. From germline, CDR1 is DFQATT and CDR2 SNEGSKA (reference sequence). This CDR3 is 15 amino acids long. The CDR3 DNA follows: TGCAGTGCTAGAGGGGGCAGGCACTCCTACAATGAGCAGTTCTTC. Its protein product is CSARGGRHSYNEQFF.

J is TRBJ2-3 and V is TRBV9, with D possibly TRBD2 on 5 matching bases. Germline V gives CDR1 SGDLS, CDR2 YYNGEE. This CDR3 has 15 amino acids. V shed 0 bases and J shed 1 base, with 9 bases lying between them. CDR3 residues: CASSVVDGGTDTQYF. The CDR3 nucleotides are TGTGCCAGCAGCGTAGTAGACGGGGGCACAGATACGCAGTATTTT.

Points on this clonotype: A read error may account for a junction end that differs from germline. The rearrangement uses TRBV15 and TRBJ1-1; unclear D gene. The CDR3 length is 11 residues. Germline loops: CDR1 LNHNV, CDR2 YYDKDF (reference sequence). CDR3 amino acids: CTTRSDTEAFF. In DNA form, the CDR3 reads TGTACCACCAGGTCGGACACTGAAGCTTTCTTT.